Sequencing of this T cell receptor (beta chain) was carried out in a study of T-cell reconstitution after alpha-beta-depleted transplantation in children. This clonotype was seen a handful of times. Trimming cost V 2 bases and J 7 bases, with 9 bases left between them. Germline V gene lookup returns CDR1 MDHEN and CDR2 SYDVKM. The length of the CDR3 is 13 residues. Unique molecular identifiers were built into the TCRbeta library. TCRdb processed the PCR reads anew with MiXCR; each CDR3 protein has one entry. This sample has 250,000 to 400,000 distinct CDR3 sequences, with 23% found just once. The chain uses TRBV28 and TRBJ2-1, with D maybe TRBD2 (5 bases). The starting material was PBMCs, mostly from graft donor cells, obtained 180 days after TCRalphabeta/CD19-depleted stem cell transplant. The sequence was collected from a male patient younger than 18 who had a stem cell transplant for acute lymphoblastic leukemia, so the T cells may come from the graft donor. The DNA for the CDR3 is TGTGCCAGCAGTTTAATAGCGCCAAATGAGCAGTTCTTC. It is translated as CASSLIAPNEQFF.